A selection of T cell receptor beta chains follows, all from one sample in a study of T cells of healthy individuals. TCRdb re-derived calls from the 5' RACE reads in MiXCR, one entry per CDR3 protein. The table has about 100,000 distinct CDR3 sequences, 15% to 20% seen once. The receptors derive from a human donor in good health. Each CDR3 is given with its conserved first and last residue. The order of the fields is clone size, D gene, V gene, J gene, CDR3 DNA, CDR3 protein. A D gene is named only where the DNA matches it firmly. Only part of the rows carry a size: once, few, many, or a class if the clone is expanded.

clone size: few
D gene: .
V gene: TRBV11-2
J gene: TRBJ2-2
CDR3 DNA: TGTGCCAGCAGCTTACGAGGGTTGGGGGAGCTGTTTTTT
CDR3 protein: CASSLRGLGELFF

clone size: few
D gene: .
V gene: TRBV28
J gene: TRBJ1-2
CDR3 DNA: TGTGCCAGCAGTTTAGCCAGACATGGCTACACCTTC
CDR3 protein: CASSLARHGYTF

clone size: few
D gene: .
V gene: TRBV7-2
J gene: TRBJ1-1
CDR3 DNA: TGTGCCAGCAGCTTAATCCCTGAAGCTTTCTTT
CDR3 protein: CASSLIPEAFF

clone size: .
D gene: .
V gene: TRBV18
J gene: TRBJ2-2
CDR3 DNA: TGTGCCAGCTCACCTGGGACCGGGGAGCTGTTTTTT
CDR3 protein: CASSPGTGELFF

clone size: many
D gene: .
V gene: TRBV12-5
J gene: TRBJ2-7
CDR3 DNA: TGTGGTCTGTTTGAGCAGTACTTC
CDR3 protein: CGLFEQYF

clone size: .
D gene: .
V gene: TRBV6-2/TRBV6-3
J gene: TRBJ2-5
CDR3 DNA: TGTGCCAGCAGTCCTCGCGCAGGAGAGACCCAGTACTTC
CDR3 protein: CASSPRAGETQYF

clone size: many
D gene: .
V gene: TRBV2
J gene: TRBJ2-3
CDR3 DNA: TGTGCCAGCAGCCCGGGATTCACAGATACGCAGTATTTT
CDR3 protein: CASSPGFTDTQYF

clone size: few
D gene: .
V gene: TRBV19
J gene: TRBJ2-4
CDR3 DNA: TGTGCCAGTAGTTCCCTGTTCGAACCGGAGAGGAACATTCAGTACTTC
CDR3 protein: CASSSLFEPERNIQYF

clone size: few
D gene: .
V gene: TRBV10-3
J gene: TRBJ2-1
CDR3 DNA: TGTGCCATCAGTGTTAAGGTAGGGGTGAATGAGCAGTTCTTC
CDR3 protein: CAISVKVGVNEQFF

clone size: .
D gene: .
V gene: TRBV5-1
J gene: TRBJ2-5
CDR3 DNA: TGCGCCAGCAGCCCCCAGGGTCGGCGTCAAGAGACCCAGTACTTC
CDR3 protein: CASSPQGRRQETQYF

clone size: .
D gene: .
V gene: TRBV4-3
J gene: TRBJ2-2
CDR3 DNA: TGCGCCAGCAGCCAAGAAGTCAGCGGGAACACCGGGGAGCTGTTTTTT
CDR3 protein: CASSQEVSGNTGELFF

clone size: many
D gene: TRBD1
V gene: TRBV19
J gene: TRBJ1-2
CDR3 DNA: TGTGCCAGTAGTGCCGCCGGGACAGGGGACTATGGCTACACCTTC
CDR3 protein: CASSAAGTGDYGYTF

clone size: few
D gene: .
V gene: TRBV5-5
J gene: TRBJ1-5
CDR3 DNA: TGTGCCAGCAGCTTGGCAGAAGAATATAGCAATCAGCCCCAGCATTTT
CDR3 protein: CASSLAEEYSNQPQHF

clone size: few
D gene: TRBD1
V gene: TRBV28
J gene: TRBJ1-1
CDR3 DNA: TGTGCCAGCAGTTTAACGCGACAGGGGGCGAACACTGAAGCTTTCTTT
CDR3 protein: CASSLTRQGANTEAFF

clone size: .
D gene: .
V gene: TRBV20-1
J gene: TRBJ2-4
CDR3 DNA: TGCAGTGCTAGAGATTTGACCGAAGCCAAAAACATTCAGTACTTC
CDR3 protein: CSARDLTEAKNIQYF

clone size: .
D gene: TRBD2
V gene: TRBV18
J gene: TRBJ2-3
CDR3 DNA: TGTGCCAGATCACCACCGTCTAGCGGTTCAGATACGCAGTATTTT
CDR3 protein: CARSPPSSGSDTQYF

clone size: .
D gene: .
V gene: TRBV20-1
J gene: TRBJ1-3
CDR3 DNA: TGCAGTGCTTCCCAGCCACCACCGAGCTCTGGAAACACCATATATTTT
CDR3 protein: CSASQPPPSSGNTIYF

clone size: many
D gene: .
V gene: TRBV6-2/TRBV6-3
J gene: TRBJ1-5
CDR3 DNA: TGTGCCAGCAGTTACCGGACAATGCGGCAGCCCCAGCATTTT
CDR3 protein: CASSYRTMRQPQHF

clone size: few
D gene: TRBD1
V gene: TRBV20-1
J gene: TRBJ2-3
CDR3 DNA: TGCAGTGCACTGGACAGGAGCACAGATACGCAGTATTTT
CDR3 protein: CSALDRSTDTQYF

clone size: .
D gene: TRBD2
V gene: TRBV6-2/TRBV6-3
J gene: TRBJ2-7
CDR3 DNA: TGTGCCAGCAGTTACGGCGGGAGGCCCTGGGAGCAGTACTTC
CDR3 protein: CASSYGGRPWEQYF

clone size: many
D gene: .
V gene: TRBV29-1
J gene: TRBJ2-7
CDR3 DNA: TGCAGCGCCCTTTCCAGACCTTCCTACGAGCAGTACTTC
CDR3 protein: CSALSRPSYEQYF

clone size: many
D gene: .
V gene: TRBV20-1
J gene: TRBJ2-1
CDR3 DNA: TGCAGTGCTTTAGCCTACTACAATGAGCAGTTCTTC
CDR3 protein: CSALAYYNEQFF

clone size: .
D gene: .
V gene: TRBV28
J gene: TRBJ1-2
CDR3 DNA: TGTGCCAGCAGTTTCTCAGCCTATGGCTACACCTTC
CDR3 protein: CASSFSAYGYTF

clone size: few
D gene: TRBD1
V gene: TRBV5-6
J gene: TRBJ1-2
CDR3 DNA: TGTGCCAGCAACAAAGACAGGGGCTATGGCTACACCTTC
CDR3 protein: CASNKDRGYGYTF

clone size: .
D gene: TRBD2
V gene: TRBV4-1
J gene: TRBJ2-1
CDR3 DNA: TGCGCCAGCAGTCAGCGGGGGGGCTTCTACAATGAGCAGTTCTTC
CDR3 protein: CASSQRGGFYNEQFF

clone size: .
D gene: .
V gene: TRBV21-1
J gene: TRBJ1-1
CDR3 DNA: TGTGCCAGCAGCAAAGAGGACGGTGTGAACACTGAAGCTTTCTTT
CDR3 protein: CASSKEDGVNTEAFF

clone size: few
D gene: .
V gene: TRBV4-3
J gene: TRBJ2-7
CDR3 DNA: TGCGCCAGCAGCCAAGAGGCACAGGGAGGTTACGAGCAGTACTTC
CDR3 protein: CASSQEAQGGYEQYF

clone size: few
D gene: .
V gene: TRBV9
J gene: TRBJ2-5
CDR3 DNA: TGTGCCAGCAGCGTAGGTGTTGCGGGGAGCGAAGAGACCCAGTACTTC
CDR3 protein: CASSVGVAGSEETQYF

clone size: many
D gene: TRBD2
V gene: TRBV7-9
J gene: TRBJ2-1
CDR3 DNA: TGTGCCAGCAGCTTTTCCCCCGGACTAGCGGGGGGCTCCCCTAGCTCCTACAATGAGCAGTTCTTC
CDR3 protein: CASSFSPGLAGGSPSSYNEQFF

clone size: .
D gene: .
V gene: TRBV5-1
J gene: TRBJ1-6
CDR3 DNA: TGCGCCAGCAGCGGAGGGGCACTTGAATCACCCCTCCACTTT
CDR3 protein: CASSGGALESPLHF

clone size: .
D gene: .
V gene: TRBV7-2
J gene: TRBJ2-2
CDR3 DNA: TGTGCCAGCAGCTTAGAAGGTCTGCCGAACACCGGGGAGCTGTTTTTT
CDR3 protein: CASSLEGLPNTGELFF

clone size: .
D gene: TRBD1
V gene: TRBV19
J gene: TRBJ2-7
CDR3 DNA: TGTGCCAGTAGTATCCTCGGGACAGGGAGCTCCTACGAGCAGTACTTC
CDR3 protein: CASSILGTGSSYEQYF

clone size: few
D gene: TRBD2
V gene: TRBV7-8
J gene: TRBJ2-1
CDR3 DNA: TGTGCCAGCAGAGCCACTAGCGGGAGTTTCGATGAGCAGTTCTTC
CDR3 protein: CASRATSGSFDEQFF

clone size: .
D gene: TRBD1
V gene: TRBV2
J gene: TRBJ1-6
CDR3 DNA: TGTGCCAGCAGTCGGACAGGGAACTCACCCCTCCACTTT
CDR3 protein: CASSRTGNSPLHF

clone size: .
D gene: .
V gene: TRBV6-5
J gene: TRBJ2-1
CDR3 DNA: TGTGCCAGCAGTTACTCGATATTCGGTTTAGATGAGCAGTTCTTC
CDR3 protein: CASSYSIFGLDEQFF

clone size: few
D gene: .
V gene: TRBV25-1
J gene: TRBJ1-1
CDR3 DNA: TGTGCCAGCAGTGACTGGGGGGAGAACACTGAAGCTTTCTTT
CDR3 protein: CASSDWGENTEAFF

clone size: .
D gene: .
V gene: TRBV6-5
J gene: TRBJ2-2
CDR3 DNA: TGTGCCAGCAGTTACGGTGCAGAGATCTACACCGGGGAGCTGTTTTTT
CDR3 protein: CASSYGAEIYTGELFF

clone size: .
D gene: .
V gene: TRBV20-1
J gene: TRBJ1-1
CDR3 DNA: TGCAGTGCTCCTTTGGGGACTGAAGCTTTCTTT
CDR3 protein: CSAPLGTEAFF

clone size: .
D gene: .
V gene: TRBV6-2/TRBV6-3
J gene: TRBJ1-4
CDR3 DNA: TGTGCCAGCAGTTACCCCTATGAAAAACTGTTTTTT
CDR3 protein: CASSYPYEKLFF

clone size: few
D gene: .
V gene: TRBV27
J gene: TRBJ1-4
CDR3 DNA: TGTGCCAGCAGTTTGGGGACGCGGCCTGAAAAACTGTTTTTT
CDR3 protein: CASSLGTRPEKLFF

clone size: many
D gene: .
V gene: TRBV6-4
J gene: TRBJ2-2
CDR3 DNA: TGTGCCAGCAGTGACATGTGGAACACCGGGGAGCTGTTTTTT
CDR3 protein: CASSDMWNTGELFF

clone size: few
D gene: TRBD1
V gene: TRBV20-1
J gene: TRBJ1-4
CDR3 DNA: TGCAGTGCGCCCGGGACAGGGTACGAAAAACTGTTTTTT
CDR3 protein: CSAPGTGYEKLFF

clone size: .
D gene: .
V gene: TRBV5-1
J gene: TRBJ2-5
CDR3 DNA: TGCGCCAGCAGCTTACCCATGGACGGCCAAGAGACCCAGTACTTC
CDR3 protein: CASSLPMDGQETQYF

clone size: many
D gene: .
V gene: TRBV3-1
J gene: TRBJ2-1
CDR3 DNA: TGTGCCAGCACAGATTACAATGAGCAGTTCTTC
CDR3 protein: CASTDYNEQFF

clone size: few
D gene: .
V gene: TRBV6-2/TRBV6-3
J gene: TRBJ2-2
CDR3 DNA: TGTGCCAGCGACCATTTCGACTCGGGACACGAGAACACCGGGGAGCTGTTTTTT
CDR3 protein: CASDHFDSGHENTGELFF

clone size: many
D gene: TRBD1
V gene: TRBV5-4
J gene: TRBJ1-2
CDR3 DNA: TGTGCCAGCAGCTTGTGGGACAGGGGGCAAGGCTACACCTTC
CDR3 protein: CASSLWDRGQGYTF

clone size: few
D gene: .
V gene: TRBV2
J gene: TRBJ2-3
CDR3 DNA: TGTGCCACCTCTTACACAGATACGCAGTATTTT
CDR3 protein: CATSYTDTQYF

clone size: many
D gene: TRBD1
V gene: TRBV28
J gene: TRBJ1-3
CDR3 DNA: TGTGCCAGCAGTTTATCCCGGACAGGGCTTGCTCACACCATATATTTT
CDR3 protein: CASSLSRTGLAHTIYF

clone size: few
D gene: .
V gene: TRBV4-1
J gene: TRBJ1-2
CDR3 DNA: TGCGCCAGCAGCCAACCTCGGGGCAGGATCTATGGCTACACCTTC
CDR3 protein: CASSQPRGRIYGYTF

clone size: .
D gene: .
V gene: TRBV5-1
J gene: TRBJ2-5
CDR3 DNA: TGCGCCAGCAGCTTGTTAGGAGGAGAGACCCAGTACTTC
CDR3 protein: CASSLLGGETQYF

clone size: few
D gene: .
V gene: TRBV6-5
J gene: TRBJ2-6
CDR3 DNA: TGTGCCAGCAGCCGGGGAAGGCGCTCTGGGGCCAACGTCCTGACTTTC
CDR3 protein: CASSRGRRSGANVLTF

clone size: few
D gene: .
V gene: TRBV12-3/TRBV12-4
J gene: TRBJ2-1
CDR3 DNA: TGTGCCAGCAGTTATCATGCTGAGCAGTTCTTC
CDR3 protein: CASSYHAEQFF